This T cell receptor beta chain emerged from a study of T cell responses to AZD1222 COVID-19 vaccine. The protocol was immunoSEQ multiplex PCR, while the TCRdb copy is restricted to in-frame clones and leaves out a portion. This sample has 170,000 or so clones, with about 85% found just once. Study-level results: Across spike, vaccine-associated CD4 TCRs were found, dominant at 160-218 and 743-854. Most donors were white British and more were female, and clonal diversity was possibly underestimated. The study identified only a handful of AZD1222 recipients as seropositive at baseline. Rises in breadth and depth of Spike-specific TCRs came after two AZD1222 doses.

On this clone: No antigen is known for it.

The germline CDR1 and CDR2 sequences are SGHRS and YFSETQ. The V gene lost 0 bases and the J gene lost 7 bases, with 7 bases spanning the gap. This CDR3 has 12 residues. The source is an adult in good health. The genes are TRBV5-1 and TRBJ1-2; D is ambiguous. The input for sequencing was peripheral blood, taken on day 0 of AZD1222 vaccination. The chain's CDR3 is CASSLDSSGYTF. The CDR3 nucleotides read TGCGCCAGCAGCTTGGATTCTTCTGGCTACACCTTC.